This T cell receptor beta chain stems from a study of shared clonotypes between healthy human individuals. The CDR3 is made up of 16 amino acids. Trimming took 2 bases from V and 5 from J, leaving 18 bases between them. Germline V gene lookup returns CDR1 SNHLY and CDR2 FYNNEI. TCRdb's copy holds only in-frame clones and misses some; the assay was immunoSEQ multiplex PCR. Altogether 2 million to 2.5 million clones are present, approximately 93% being singletons, with the ten largest covering 0.36%. The V call is TRBV2, the J call TRBJ2-5; D gene ambiguous. This clonotype originated in a man aged 18-30 years in good health. Some clones in this sample may be carry-over from other donors' samples. Sequencing was performed on naive CD4+ T cells from PBMCs. Subset in this sample: CD45RA+ positively selected. The CDR3 sequence: CASSESRLPLGETQYF. The CDR3 DNA is TGTGCCAGCAGTGAAAGTCGACTCCCCCTTGGGGAGACCCAGTACTTC. The variable domain in full, with the rest retrieved from reference TRBV2 and TRBJ2-5, is EPEVTQTPSHQVTQMGQEVILRCVPISNHLYFYWYRQILGQKVEFLVSFYNNEISEKSEIFDDQFSVERPDGSNFTLKIRSTKLEDSAMYFCASSESRLPLGETQYFGPGTRLLVL.